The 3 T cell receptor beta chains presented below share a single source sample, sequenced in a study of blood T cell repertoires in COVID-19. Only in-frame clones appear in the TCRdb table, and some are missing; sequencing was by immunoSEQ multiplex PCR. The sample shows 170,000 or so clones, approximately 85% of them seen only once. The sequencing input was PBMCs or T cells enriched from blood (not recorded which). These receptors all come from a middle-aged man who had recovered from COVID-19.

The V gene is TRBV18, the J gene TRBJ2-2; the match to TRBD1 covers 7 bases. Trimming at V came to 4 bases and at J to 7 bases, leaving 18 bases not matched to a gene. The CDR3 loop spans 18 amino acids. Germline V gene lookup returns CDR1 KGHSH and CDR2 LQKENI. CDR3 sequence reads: CASSLASTQLGQNGELFF. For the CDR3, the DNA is TGTGCCAGCTCACTTGCTTCAACTCAACTGGGACAGAACGGGGAGCTGTTTTTT. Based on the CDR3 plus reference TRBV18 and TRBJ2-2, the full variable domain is NAGVMQNPRHLVRRRGQEARLRCSPMKGHSHVYWYRQLPEEGLKFMVYLQKENIIDESGMPKERFSAEFPKEGPSILRIQQVVRGDSAAYFCASSLASTQLGQNGELFFGEGSRLTVL.

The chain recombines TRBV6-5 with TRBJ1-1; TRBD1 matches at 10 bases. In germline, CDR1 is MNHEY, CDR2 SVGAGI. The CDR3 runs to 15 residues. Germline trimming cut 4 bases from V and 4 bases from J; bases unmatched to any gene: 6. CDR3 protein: CASSSRDRGITEAFF. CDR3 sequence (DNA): TGTGCCAGCAGTTCCCGGGACAGGGGCATCACTGAAGCTTTCTTT.

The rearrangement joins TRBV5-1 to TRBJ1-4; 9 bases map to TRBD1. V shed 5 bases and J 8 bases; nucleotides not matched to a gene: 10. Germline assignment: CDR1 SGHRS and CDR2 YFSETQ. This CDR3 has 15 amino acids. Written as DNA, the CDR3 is TGCGCCAGCAGATTACCGGGACAGGGACGGGAAAAACTGTTTTTT. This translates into CASRLPGQGREKLFF.